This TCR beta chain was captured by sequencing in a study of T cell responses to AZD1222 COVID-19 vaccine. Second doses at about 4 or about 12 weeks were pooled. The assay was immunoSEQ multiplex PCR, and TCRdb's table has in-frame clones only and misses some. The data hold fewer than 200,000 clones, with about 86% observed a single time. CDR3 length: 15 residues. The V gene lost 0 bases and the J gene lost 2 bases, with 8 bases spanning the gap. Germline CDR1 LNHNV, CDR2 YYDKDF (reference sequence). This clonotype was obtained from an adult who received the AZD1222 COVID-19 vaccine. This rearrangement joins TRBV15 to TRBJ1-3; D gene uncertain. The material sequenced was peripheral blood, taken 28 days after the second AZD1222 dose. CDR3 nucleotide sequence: TGTGCCACCAGCAGAGAAAAGGGCGCTGGAAACACCATATATTTT. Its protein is CATSREKGAGNTIYF. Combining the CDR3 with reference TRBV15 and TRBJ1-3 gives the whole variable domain DAMVIQNPRYQVTQFGKPVTLSCSQTLNHNVMYWYQQKSSQAPKLLFHYYDKDFNNEADTPDNFQSRRPNTSFCFLDIRSPGLGDTAMYLCATSREKGAGNTIYFGEGSWLTVV.